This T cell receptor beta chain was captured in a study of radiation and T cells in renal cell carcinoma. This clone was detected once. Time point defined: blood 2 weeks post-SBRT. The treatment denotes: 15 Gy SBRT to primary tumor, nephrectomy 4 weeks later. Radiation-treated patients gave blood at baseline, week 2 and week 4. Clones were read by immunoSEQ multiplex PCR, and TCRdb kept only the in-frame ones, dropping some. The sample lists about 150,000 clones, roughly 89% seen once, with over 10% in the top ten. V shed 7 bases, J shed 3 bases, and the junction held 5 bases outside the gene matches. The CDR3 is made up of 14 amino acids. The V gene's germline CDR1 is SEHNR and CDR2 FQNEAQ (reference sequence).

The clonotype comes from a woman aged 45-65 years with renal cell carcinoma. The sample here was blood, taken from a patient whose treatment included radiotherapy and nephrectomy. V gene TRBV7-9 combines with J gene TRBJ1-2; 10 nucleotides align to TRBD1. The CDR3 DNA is TGTGCCAGCAACAGACAGGGGGCGGACTATGGCTACACCTTC. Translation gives CASNRQGADYGYTF.